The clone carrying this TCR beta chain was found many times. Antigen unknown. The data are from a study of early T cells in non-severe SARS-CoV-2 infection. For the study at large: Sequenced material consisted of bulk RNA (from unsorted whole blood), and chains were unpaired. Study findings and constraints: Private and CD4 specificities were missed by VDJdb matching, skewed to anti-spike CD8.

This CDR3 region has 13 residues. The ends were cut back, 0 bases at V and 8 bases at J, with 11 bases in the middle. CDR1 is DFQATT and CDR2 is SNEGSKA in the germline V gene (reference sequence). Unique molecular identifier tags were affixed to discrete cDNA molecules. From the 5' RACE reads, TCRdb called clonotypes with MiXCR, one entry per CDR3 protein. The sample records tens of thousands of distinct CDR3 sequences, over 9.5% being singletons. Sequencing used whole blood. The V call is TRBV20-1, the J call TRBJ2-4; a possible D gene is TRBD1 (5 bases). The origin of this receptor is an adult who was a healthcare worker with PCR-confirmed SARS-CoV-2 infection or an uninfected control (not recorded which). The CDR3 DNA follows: TGCAGTGCTAGAGATAGCAGGGAACACATTCAGTACTTC. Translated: CSARDSREHIQYF.